The T cell receptor beta chain under discussion was sequenced for a study of blood T cell repertoires in COVID-19. Study details: COVID-19 samples, acute and convalescent, were from the United States, Italy and Spain. T cells, B-cell-depleted T cells, or PBMCs supplied cDNA or gDNA.

Original handling: Reference gene primer amplification yielded estimated nucleated cell counts. TCRdb keeps only in-frame clones here, not all; method: immunoSEQ multiplex PCR. V and J calls and clone size are given by that table; D and trimming were obtained from the DNA. The table shows roughly 200,000 clones, with around 83% occurring only once. Trimming removed 0 bases from V and 4 bases from J, with 10 bases in between. This CDR3 has 15 residues. CDR1 is LGHNA, CDR2 YNFKEQ, per germline. Sequencing was performed on peripheral blood. The rearrangement links TRBV4-2 to TRBJ1-3; D is unclear. The TCR was taken from a human donor in a cohort sampled during active COVID-19. CDR3: CASSQDRTRGNTIYF. The DNA of the CDR3 is TGTGCCAGCAGCCAAGATCGTACCAGGGGAAACACCATATATTTT.